The source of this T cell receptor (beta chain) is a study of glioma-infiltrating T cells after dendritic cell vaccination. Study in general: Dendritic cell vaccination trial patients had either newly diagnosed or recurrent glioblastoma. Treatment, given 2003 to 2012, was autologous tumor lysate-pulsed dendritic cell vaccination.

Amplification used 60 V beta primers and 13 J beta primers. The data were produced by immunoSEQ multiplex PCR, yet TCRdb's version contains in-frame clones alone and is incomplete. The table has about 92,000 clones, about nine tenths seen once; the top ten hold 15% to 17%. Germline CDR1 reads PRHDT; CDR2 reads FYEKMQ (reference sequence). V was trimmed by 7 bases and J by 3 bases, leaving 19 bases between them. This CDR3 contains 15 residues. PBMC sampling occurred before vaccination, two weeks after the third dose, and at progression. This chain connects TRBV13 to TRBJ2-7; D is perhaps TRBD1 (7 bases). The sequenced sample was blood, obtained before dendritic cell vaccination. This TCR came from a human donor with glioblastoma. The CDR3 reads CASKRSGGGGYEQYF. Here the CDR3 DNA reads TGTGCCAGCAAACGGTCAGGAGGGGGCGGCTACGAGCAGTACTTC.